One sample yielded the 9 T cell receptor beta chains listed below, sequenced in a study of Graves' ophthalmopathy and Graves' hyperthyroidism. From RNA, the CDR3 regions of TCR beta chains were amplified and sequenced. Amplification began with first-round RT-PCR using HTBI primers, then second-round multiplex PCR was performed. One entry per CDR3 protein results from TCRdb running MiXCR on the multiplex PCR reads. The sample lists about 1.2 million distinct CDR3 sequences, around a third seen once, with 11% in the top ten. Sequencing was performed on peripheral blood or thyroid tissue (not recorded which). All receptors derive from an adult man with Graves' hyperthyroidism.

The chain joins TRBV9 to TRBJ2-5; tentative D call: TRBD2 (5 bases). With 0 bases removed from V and 5 bases from J, the gap between germline ends came to 11 bases. The germline CDR1 and CDR2 sequences are SGDLS and YYNGEE. This CDR3 region has 14 residues. The CDR3, as DNA: TGTGCCAGCAGCGTAGGGCTAGCTTTGGAGACCCAGTACTTC. Translated, it gives CASSVGLALETQYF.

This clonotype was seen ten or more times. The CDR3 loop reads CSAMTGVGVETQYF. For the CDR3, the DNA is TGCAGTGCTATGACAGGGGTGGGCGTAGAGACCCAGTACTTC. The rearrangement links TRBV20-1 to TRBJ2-5; 8 bases agree with TRBD1. Trimming at V came to 4 bases and at J to 4 bases, leaving 8 bases not matched to a gene. Germline CDR1 DFQATT, CDR2 SNEGSKA (reference sequence). The CDR3 runs 14 residues.

In its sample, this clonotype was seen many times. The chain is built from TRBV5-8 and TRBJ1-4, with 8 bases identical to TRBD1. V trimming: 4 bases; J trimming: 6 bases; junction bases outside the gene matches: 5. Germline CDR1 is SGHTS and CDR2 is YDEGEE. The CDR3 has 14 residues. CDR3 loop: CASSPTGADEKLFF. The CDR3 DNA reads TGTGCCAGCAGCCCGACAGGGGCAGATGAAAAACTGTTTTTT.

This clonotype was detected many times. V and J are TRBV29-1 and TRBJ2-5, with a possible D match to TRBD2 (6 bases). V lost 5 bases and J 3 bases, leaving 10 bases between the germline ends. This CDR3 is built from 12 residues. Germline CDR1 SQVTM, CDR2 ANQGSEA. CDR3 bases: TGCAGCGTTTCTAGCGCTAAAGAGACCCAGTACTTC. It specifies CSVSSAKETQYF.

This clonotype occurred many times. The rearrangement joins TRBV11-2 to TRBJ1-2, with no clear D. V lost 5 bases, J lost 0 bases, and 4 bases lay in between. Per germline, CDR1 SGHAT and CDR2 FQNNGV. The CDR3 consists of 12 residues. CDR3 loop: CASSAANYGYTF. Written as DNA, the CDR3 is TGTGCCAGCAGCGCTGCTAACTATGGCTACACCTTC.

This clonotype occurred many times. The gene calls are TRBV10-2 and TRBJ1-1; D ambiguous. The CDR3 is made up of 11 amino acids. Germline-derived CDR1 and CDR2 are WSHSY and SAAADI. V lost 8 bases and J lost 10, with 14 bases in between. In DNA, the CDR3 is TGCGCCAGCCATGCAGTGGATCGAGCTTTCTTT. Translating gives CASHAVDRAFF.

This clonotype was counted at least ten times. The rearrangement joins TRBV9 to TRBJ2-5; D is undetermined. The CDR3 is made up of 15 amino acids. The germline gives CDR1 SGDLS, CDR2 YYNGEE. With 0 bases removed from V and 1 base from J, the gap between germline ends came to 10 bases. The CDR3 is CASSVVFGRQETQYF. CDR3 nucleotide sequence: TGTGCCAGCAGCGTAGTGTTCGGGCGCCAAGAGACCCAGTACTTC. The variable domain in full, with the rest retrieved from reference TRBV9 and TRBJ2-5, is DSGVTQTPKHLITATGQRVTLRCSPRSGDLSVYWYQQSLDQGLQFLIQYYNGEERAKGNILERFSAQQFPDLHSELNLSSLELGDSALYFCASSVVFGRQETQYFGPGTRLLVL.

This clonotype has more than one count but fewer than ten. The chain has TRBV28 and TRBJ2-7; 8 nucleotides match TRBD2. The length of the CDR3 is 15 residues. The junction had 9 bases not matched to a gene; V was cut back by 6 bases and J by 2 bases. CDR1 MDHEN and CDR2 SYDVKM come from the germline V gene. CDR3: CASRVGTSGTYEQYF. DNA of the CDR3: TGTGCCAGCAGGGTGGGGACTAGTGGGACCTACGAGCAGTACTTC.

The rearrangement uses TRBV29-1 and TRBJ1-6; D remains ambiguous. Germline CDR1 and CDR2: SQVTM and ANQGSEA. The CDR3 is 14 residues long. V gave up 7 bases and J gave up 6 bases, with 16 bases separating them. DNA for the CDR3: TGCAGCGAAACGGGCCATACCGGTAATTCACCCCTCCACTTT. This codes for CSETGHTGNSPLHF.